This T cell receptor beta chain was documented in a study of blood T cell repertoires in COVID-19. The CDR3 totals 11 residues. The V end lost 0 bases, the J end lost 6 bases, and 5 bases lay between the germline ends. Germline lookup yields CDR1 GTSNPN and CDR2 SVGIG (reference sequence). Profiling relied on immunoSEQ multiplex PCR, and the TCRdb table lists in-frame clones only, not all of them. The sample records around 140,000 clones, more than 75% being singletons. The gene calls are TRBV30 and TRBJ1-2; D ambiguous. This TCR was recovered from a man between 50 and 59 years old who had recovered from COVID-19. Sample: peripheral blood. The CDR3, as DNA: TGTGCCTGGAGTGTTGGCCATGGCTACACCTTC. Amino acids: CAWSVGHGYTF.